These 30 T cell receptor beta chains share one sample of origin, sequenced in a study of shared clonotypes between healthy human individuals. Measured with immunoSEQ multiplex PCR; TCRdb has only the in-frame clones, and not every one. This repertoire shows more than 450,000 clones, about four fifths found once; its top ten account for over 10%. Material: PBMCs. These receptors came from a woman in her forties in good health. Some clones in this sample may be carry-over from other donors' samples.

V usage is TRBV5-6 and J usage is TRBJ2-4; 7 bases agree with TRBD2. CDR3 length equals 14 residues. Looked up from germline, CDR1 is SGHDT and CDR2 is YYEEEE. The ends lost 0 bases at V and 7 bases at J; junction bases unmatched: 4. In DNA form, the CDR3 reads TGTGCCAGCAGCTTGGGACTAGCCCGGAACATTCAGTACTTC. As protein: CASSLGLARNIQYF.

This chain joins TRBV7-8 and TRBJ2-5, with TRBD1 matching over 9 bases. CDR3 length: 15 residues. Trimming cost V 4 bases and J 2 bases; bases outside gene matches: 5. CDR1 is SGHVS, CDR2 FQNEAQ, per germline. The CDR3 nucleotides read TGTGCCAGCAGCTCCTACAGGGGGCAGCAAGAGACCCAGTACTTC. The encoded protein is CASSSYRGQQETQYF.

The rearrangement uses TRBV18 and TRBJ1-1; possibly TRBD1 for D (5 bases). CDR3 length: 15 amino acids. The V gene's germline CDR1 is KGHSH and CDR2 LQKENI. Trimming pared 3 bases from V and 0 bases from J, leaving 11 bases between. CDR3 in DNA: TGTGCCAGCTCACCTAATGGGGGAATGAACACTGAAGCTTTCTTT. Its protein is CASSPNGGMNTEAFF.

This sequence joins TRBV28 and TRBJ2-6; tentative D call: TRBD1 (5 bases). The V end was cut by 4 bases, the J end by 1 base, with 8 bases between. Germline CDR1 is MDHEN and CDR2 is SYDVKM. CDR3 size: 15 residues. The CDR3 spells CASSSTGSGANVLTF. The CDR3 DNA is TGTGCCAGCAGTTCAACAGGTTCTGGGGCCAACGTCCTGACTTTC.

This chain joins TRBV7-9 and TRBJ2-7, with TRBD2 identical over 7 bases. Germline trimming cut 5 bases from V and 1 base from J; bases unmatched to any gene: 8. This CDR3 comprises 15 residues. Looked up from germline, CDR1 is SEHNR and CDR2 is FQNEAQ (reference sequence). The CDR3, as DNA: TGTGCCAGCAGCCAAGACCGGGACTATTCCTACGAGCAGTACTTC. It codes for CASSQDRDYSYEQYF.

The CDR3 DNA reads TGTGCCAGCAGCTTAGGCCAGGGGGGGCAGCCCCAGCATTTT. It translates to CASSLGQGGQPQHF. The gene calls are TRBV13 and TRBJ1-5; 7 bases are a match to TRBD1. The V segment lost 0 bases and the J segment 7 bases; nucleotides outside the gene matches: 3. This CDR3 has 14 amino acids. Germline assignment: CDR1 PRHDT and CDR2 FYEKMQ (reference sequence).

The chain carries TRBV5-1 and TRBJ2-2; 9 bases match TRBD2. The ends lost 5 bases at V and 4 bases at J; junction bases unmatched: 18. Germline CDR1 is SGHRS and CDR2 is YFSETQ. This CDR3 region has 19 residues. Here the CDR3 reads CASSPIPGTSSSSTGELFF. CDR3 nucleotides: TGCGCCAGCAGTCCTATTCCCGGGACTAGCAGTTCCTCCACCGGGGAGCTGTTTTTT.

The chain recombines TRBV11-2 with TRBJ2-5; 9 nucleotides align to TRBD1. Trimming removed 5 bases from V and 4 bases from J; junction bases left unmatched: 2. CDR3 length equals 13 residues. Looked up from germline, CDR1 is SGHAT and CDR2 is FQNNGV. DNA of the CDR3: TGTGCCAGCAGCGTACAGGGGGCAGAGACCCAGTACTTC. This gives the protein CASSVQGAETQYF.

The chain joins TRBV9 to TRBJ2-3; D ambiguous. The CDR3 has 13 residues. Germline assignment: CDR1 SGDLS and CDR2 YYNGEE. The V end lost 1 base, the J end lost 6 bases, and 9 bases lay between the germline ends. This chain's CDR3 is CASSVSYWDTQYF. The DNA of the CDR3 is TGTGCCAGCAGCGTATCCTACTGGGATACGCAGTATTTT.

This sequence joins TRBV4-3 and TRBJ2-2, with 7 nucleotides matching TRBD2. The CDR3 consists of 16 residues. V gave up 2 bases and J gave up 1 base; unmatched junction bases: 4. Germline assignment: CDR1 LGHNA and CDR2 YSLEER. CDR3 nucleotide sequence: TGCGCCAGCAGCCAAATAGGGGAGGGGAACACCGGGGAGCTGTTTTTT. Residues: CASSQIGEGNTGELFF.

In the case of this clone: One junction end disagrees with the germline gene, perhaps due to a read error. Other DNA sequences in the same sample also yield this CDR3. This chain uses TRBV10-2 with TRBJ2-2; possible D gene TRBD2, 6 bases. The CDR3 covers 15 residues. Germline V lookup: CDR1 WSHSY, CDR2 SAAADI. The CDR3 coding sequence is TGCGCCAGCAGTGTGGCTCTAGCGAACACCGGGGAACTGTTTTTT. As protein: CASSVALANTGELFF.

This clone has more than one count but fewer than ten. Other DNA sequences in this sample translate to the same CDR3. V and J are TRBV2 and TRBJ2-1; TRBD1 agrees at 10 bases. The CDR3 sequence is 14 residues long. Unmatched junction bases numbered 3, after V lost 5 bases and J lost 5 bases. Germline CDR1 and CDR2: SNHLY and FYNNEI. The CDR3 sequence is CASSRDRGDNEQFF. The CDR3 region has the DNA TGTGCCAGCAGTAGGGACAGGGGAGACAATGAGCAGTTCTTC.

The J gene is TRBJ2-1, the V gene TRBV15; 8 bases align to TRBD2. This CDR3 has 16 residues. The ends lost 0 bases at V and 6 bases at J; junction bases unmatched: 7. Germline CDR1 reads LNHNV; CDR2 reads YYDKDF (reference sequence). The CDR3 loop reads CATSRDRTSRSNEQFF. The CDR3 DNA follows: TGTGCCACCAGCAGAGATCGGACTAGCCGGAGCAATGAGCAGTTCTTC.

The rearrangement uses TRBV29-1 and TRBJ2-7; D gene ambiguous. The CDR3 runs to 11 residues. CDR1 is SQVTM, CDR2 ANQGSEA, per germline. V was cut by 6 bases and J by 4 bases, with 10 bases left in between. This CDR3 reads CSVQFLYEQYF. CDR3 DNA sequence: TGCAGCGTGCAGTTCCTTTACGAGCAGTACTTC.

This clone was seen more than once but under ten times. V usage is TRBV28 and J usage is TRBJ1-4; 9 bases match TRBD1. The V gene's germline CDR1 is MDHEN and CDR2 SYDVKM. The CDR3 contains 16 residues. V was pared by 6 bases and J by 7 bases, with 12 bases of the junction left unmatched. The CDR3 here is CASREGQGYWGEKLFF. In DNA form, the CDR3 reads TGTGCCAGCAGAGAGGGACAGGGCTATTGGGGTGAAAAACTGTTTTTT.

The J gene is TRBJ2-7, the V gene TRBV2, with 7 bases that match TRBD1. The V and J ends lost 4 bases and 0 bases, in that order; junction bases with no gene match: 6. CDR1 and CDR2 (germline): SNHLY, FYNNEI. This CDR3 spans 15 amino acids. The CDR3 DNA is TGTGCCAGCAGTGCCGGGACAGTGAGCTCCTACGAGCAGTACTTC. Amino acid sequence: CASSAGTVSSYEQYF. The variable domain in full, with the rest retrieved from reference TRBV2 and TRBJ2-7, is EPEVTQTPSHQVTQMGQEVILRCVPISNHLYFYWYRQILGQKVEFLVSFYNNEISEKSEIFDDQFSVERPDGSNFTLKIRSTKLEDSAMYFCASSAGTVSSYEQYFGPGTRLTVT.

This clone was counted only a few times. Germline is not matched at one junction end, which may reflect a read error. V usage is TRBV7-7 and J usage is TRBJ1-2; D is undetermined. The CDR3 loop spans 13 amino acids. From germline, CDR1 is SSHAT and CDR2 FNYEAQ (reference sequence). Here the CDR3 reads CASSLGPSDGYTF. The CDR3 nucleotides read TGTGCTAGCAGCCTCGGACCTTCGGATGGCTACACCTTC.

V gene TRBV2 combines with J gene TRBJ2-1, with 8 bases matching TRBD1. The junction had 4 bases not matched to a gene; V was cut back by 5 bases and J by 4 bases. CDR3 length equals 14 residues. Germline CDR1 and CDR2: SNHLY and FYNNEI. The CDR3 sequence is CASSQQGGYNEQFF. CDR3 bases: TGTGCCAGCAGTCAACAGGGGGGATACAATGAGCAGTTCTTC.

The V call is TRBV7-9, the J call TRBJ2-3, with D unresolved. The CDR3 length is 17 residues. V dropped 0 bases and J dropped 7 bases, with 20 bases sitting between them. The germline gives CDR1 SEHNR, CDR2 FQNEAQ (reference sequence). The CDR3 DNA reads as TGTGCCAGCAGCTTAGCCCCCATTTTCTCTTCAAGGCATACGCAGTATTTT. It yields the protein CASSLAPIFSSRHTQYF.

This sequence joins TRBV28 and TRBJ1-5, with 10 bases lining up with TRBD1. The CDR3 is 15 residues long. The ends lost 7 bases at V and 6 bases at J; junction bases unmatched: 9. CDR1 is MDHEN, CDR2 SYDVKM, per germline. Here the CDR3 DNA reads TGTGCCAGCACGAGAGACAGGGGGCTCGGTCAGCCCCAGCATTTT. This sequence encodes CASTRDRGLGQPQHF.

The rearrangement joins TRBV29-1 to TRBJ1-1; D perhaps matches TRBD1 (5 bases). V was shortened by 5 bases and J by 3 bases, with 10 bases between the two germline ends. The germline gives CDR1 SQVTM, CDR2 ANQGSEA. The CDR3 sequence is 12 residues long. The CDR3 here is CSVHDRDTEAFF. The CDR3 DNA sequence: TGCAGCGTTCACGACAGAGACACTGAAGCTTTCTTT.

The chain has TRBV5-8 and TRBJ1-2; no clear D gene. CDR1 and CDR2 from the germline V gene are SGHTS and YDEGEE. V was shortened by 4 bases and J by 10 bases, with 23 bases between the two germline ends. This CDR3 has 15 residues. The CDR3 nucleotides are TGTGCCAGCAGCCCCCGAGCCCCGATTAGGATCGCCTACACCTTC. It specifies CASSPRAPIRIAYTF.

In its sample, this clone was seen once. The V call is TRBV10-3, the J call TRBJ1-2, with D tentatively TRBD1 (5 bases). CDR1 and CDR2 (germline): ENHRY, SYGVKD. The CDR3 is 13 amino acids. Between the trimmed V and J ends, which lost 6 bases and 0 bases, there was a span of 8 bases. CDR3 nucleotides: TGTGCCATCAGCCGGGGCCCTAACTATGGCTACACCTTC. It yields the protein CAISRGPNYGYTF.

V gene TRBV29-1 combines with J gene TRBJ1-2; 10 bases align to TRBD1. This CDR3 comprises 13 residues. The V segment lost 6 bases and the J segment 6 bases; nucleotides outside the gene matches: 7. The V gene's germline CDR1 is SQVTM and CDR2 ANQGSEA. DNA for the CDR3: TGCAGCGTAGATGGGACAGGGGCCAATGGCTACACCTTC. This gives the protein CSVDGTGANGYTF.

The gene calls are TRBV7-9 and TRBJ1-1; TRBD1 might be the D (6 bases). The CDR3 runs to 16 residues. Trimming cost V 5 bases and J 2 bases, with 18 bases left between them. Germline V gene sequence: CDR1 SEHNR, CDR2 FQNEAQ (reference sequence). CDR3 protein: CASSPSNRGENTEAFF. DNA of the CDR3: TGTGCCAGCAGCCCATCAAATAGGGGGGAAAACACTGAAGCTTTCTTT. Full variable domain (outside the CDR3, taken from reference TRBV7-9 and TRBJ1-1): DTGVSQNPRHKITKRGQNVTFRCDPISEHNRLYWYRQTLGQGPEFLTYFQNEAQLEKSRLLSDRFSAERPKGSFSTLEIQRTEQGDSAMYLCASSPSNRGENTEAFFGQGTRLTVV.

The V call is TRBV6-6, the J call TRBJ1-1; D gene ambiguous. The CDR3 totals 16 residues. Trimming took off 5 bases at V and 8 bases at J, with 24 bases between the two ends. CDR1 and CDR2 from the germline V gene are MNHNY and SVGAGI (reference sequence). CDR3 residues: CASSNQMGYTEQEAFF. The CDR3 coding sequence is TGTGCCAGCAGTAATCAGATGGGGTACACAGAACAAGAAGCTTTCTTT.

The chain uses TRBV7-2 and TRBJ2-1, with 10 bases that match TRBD1. The junction had 3 bases not matched to a gene; V was cut back by 6 bases and J by 4 bases. This CDR3 is 14 amino acids long. The germline V gene encodes CDR1 SGHTA and CDR2 FQGNSA. The CDR3 loop is CASRPGQGYNEQFF. The CDR3 bases are TGTGCCAGCAGGCCGGGACAGGGGTACAATGAGCAGTTCTTC.

The CDR3: CASSLDSGHYNEQFF. The CDR3 DNA follows: TGCGCCAGCAGCTTGGATAGCGGGCACTACAATGAGCAGTTCTTC. This rearrangement joins TRBV5-1 to TRBJ2-1; 7 bases line up with TRBD2. CDR1 SGHRS and CDR2 YFSETQ come from the germline V gene. This CDR3 contains 15 residues. The junction had 3 bases not matched to a gene; V was cut back by 0 bases and J by 3 bases.

V gene TRBV15 combines with J gene TRBJ1-4, with D possibly being TRBD1 (6 bases). V lost 8 bases to trimming and J lost 7 bases, with 14 bases between them. There are 13 residues in the CDR3. Germline V gene data show CDR1 as LNHNV and CDR2 as YYDKDF (reference sequence). The CDR3 region has the DNA TGTGCCACCGGCCTACAGGGCTCTGAAAAACTGTTTTTT. Amino acids: CATGLQGSEKLFF.

CDR3 residues: CASTYRLRGGNYGYTF. The CDR3 nucleotides read TGTGCCAGCACCTATCGTCTCCGGGGAGGAAACTATGGCTACACCTTC. The chain joins TRBV5-8 to TRBJ1-2, with unresolved D. Per the germline V gene, CDR1 is SGHTS and CDR2 is YDEGEE. With 6 bases removed from V and 2 bases from J, the gap between germline ends came to 20 bases. The length of the CDR3 is 16 residues.